Detailed here is one TCR beta chain. An input of about 0.5 to 1 ug of RNA was subjected to reverse transcription using random hexamers. Each CDR3 protein is one row after TCRdb ran MiXCR on the immunoSEQ multiplex PCR reads. The profile covers approximately 170,000 distinct CDR3 sequences, with approximately 93% appearing a single time and 0.09% to 0.1% taken by the ten largest. Germline CDR1 and CDR2: WSHSY and SAAADI. After removal of 6 bases from V and 6 bases from J, the junction contained 6 bases not matched to a gene. This CDR3 is built from 14 residues. CD8+ and CD4+ T cells from blood underwent TCR beta sequencing, which was carried out in a high-throughput format. The source of the sample is a study of CD8 T cells in Susac syndrome.

This TCR came from a human donor with multiple sclerosis. Input material: CD4+ T cells from PBMCs. V gene TRBV10-2 combines with J gene TRBJ2-1; 9 positions match TRBD1. The CDR3 DNA sequence: TGCGCCAGCAGGATGGGACAGGGCAGCAATGAGCAGTTCTTC. Translated: CASRMGQGSNEQFF.